This is a list of T cell receptor beta chains from one sample in a study of neurological immune-mediated disorders. TCRdb redid the calling of the 5' RACE reads with MiXCR, one entry per CDR3 protein. This table has 55,000 to 70,000 distinct CDR3 sequences, approximately 10% appearing once. Sequenced: PBMCs. The receptors stem from a man aged 55 to 69 in good health. Each CDR3 is given with its conserved first and last residue. Fields, in order: J gene, V gene, D gene, clone size, CDR3 DNA, CDR3 protein. D genes are given only for firm matches. Only part of the rows carry a size: once, few, many, or a class if the clone is expanded.

>TRBJ1-5|TRBV20-1|NA|many
TGCAGTGCCAACGGGGGCGGGAGCAATCAGCCCCAGCATTTT
CSANGGGSNQPQHF
>TRBJ1-2|TRBV5-1|TRBD1|NA
TGCGCCAGCAGCGAACAGGGGGCCGGTGGCTACACCTTC
CASSEQGAGGYTF
>TRBJ1-6|TRBV7-2|NA|many
TGTGCCAGCAGCTCGGGATTCTCCTATAATTCACCCCTCCACTTT
CASSSGFSYNSPLHF
>TRBJ2-3|TRBV20-1|TRBD2|many
TGCAGTGCTAGGGAAATAGCGGGGAGCACAGATACGCAGTATTTT
CSAREIAGSTDTQYF
>TRBJ1-2|TRBV6-5|NA|many
TGTGCCAGCAGTACCCCTCGTGGTGGCTACACCTTC
CASSTPRGGYTF
>TRBJ2-7|TRBV5-1|TRBD1|many
TGCGCCAGCAGCTTGTTGGACAGGGGTGACCACGAGCAGTACTTC
CASSLLDRGDHEQYF
>TRBJ2-1|TRBV6-2/TRBV6-3|NA|few
TGTGCCAGCAGTTACGTCGGACAGAGTTATAATGAGCAGTTCTTC
CASSYVGQSYNEQFF
>TRBJ1-4|TRBV20-1|NA|many
TGCAGTGCGGAAGGCAGCAGTAATGAAAAACTGTTTTTT
CSAEGSSNEKLFF
>TRBJ2-1|TRBV18|NA|many
TGTGCCAGCTCCCCCACAGGGACCCAGAACAATGAGCAGTTCTTC
CASSPTGTQNNEQFF
>TRBJ2-7|TRBV7-2|NA|many
TGTGCCAGCAGCTGGTACCCGGGGGTTGCATACGAGCAGTACTTC
CASSWYPGVAYEQYF
>TRBJ1-5|TRBV7-9|NA|many
TGTGCCAGCAGCCCCGAGGACAGCTCCCAGCATTTT
CASSPEDSSQHF
>TRBJ2-6|TRBV6-1|TRBD1|many
TGTGCCAGCAGGGGGACAGGGGCTGGGGCCAACGTCCTGACTTTC
CASRGTGAGANVLTF
>TRBJ2-2|TRBV3-1|TRBD1|NA
TGTGCCAGCGACATGGGACAGGGGTACACCGGGGAGCTGTTTTTT
CASDMGQGYTGELFF
>TRBJ1-1|TRBV6-1|TRBD1|many
TGTGCCAGCAGTGCCTTAGACAGGGACTACACTGAAGCTTTCTTT
CASSALDRDYTEAFF
>TRBJ2-3|TRBV20-1|TRBD1|NA
TGCAGCTTCAGGGACAGAAAAAGCACAGATACGCAGTATTTT
CSFRDRKSTDTQYF
>TRBJ2-3|TRBV5-1|TRBD2|many
TGCGCCAGCAGCTTGAGCGGCGGGGGAAGCACAGATACGCAGTATTTT
CASSLSGGGSTDTQYF
>TRBJ2-1|TRBV5-1|TRBD2|few
TGCGCCAGCAGCTTGGTCCCTAGCGGGGGATTCTACAATGAGCAGTTCTTC
CASSLVPSGGFYNEQFF
>TRBJ1-5|TRBV14|NA|many
TGTGCCAGCAATGGGTTTAGGGCTAATCAGCCCCAGCATTTT
CASNGFRANQPQHF
>TRBJ1-1|TRBV7-2|NA|many
TGTGCCAGCAGCTTAGAATGGGGGAGGGACACTGAAGCTTTCTTT
CASSLEWGRDTEAFF
>TRBJ2-2|TRBV5-4|NA|many
TGTGCCAGCAGCTTTAAGGGGGCCGGGGAGCTGTTTTTT
CASSFKGAGELFF
>TRBJ2-1|TRBV7-8|NA|many
TGTGCCAGCAGCTCGTTGACTGGCCGGGGTGAGCAGTTCTTC
CASSSLTGRGEQFF
>TRBJ2-7|TRBV2|TRBD1|many
TGTGCCAGCAGTGATGGCCCAGGGGGCGAGGCCGAGCAGTACTTC
CASSDGPGGEAEQYF
>TRBJ2-1|TRBV6-5|TRBD1|NA
TGTGCCAGCAGTTACTCTCAGGGGGTATACAATGAGCAGTTCTTC
CASSYSQGVYNEQFF
>TRBJ2-7|TRBV28|TRBD2|many
TGTGCCAGCAGTCCGTTAGCGGGGGGACCCTACGAGCAGTACTTC
CASSPLAGGPYEQYF
>TRBJ1-2|TRBV5-1|NA|many
TGCGCCAGCAGCCCCACGGAGGTGGGTCACTATGGCTACACCTTC
CASSPTEVGHYGYTF
>TRBJ1-2|TRBV27|NA|many
TGTGCCAGCAGTTTATCGCGGGGGATTGTTCGCTACACCTTC
CASSLSRGIVRYTF
>TRBJ1-4|TRBV20-1|NA|many
TGCAGTGCTAGAGAAAGGGTTGGGCGGGAAAAACTGTTTTTT
CSARERVGREKLFF
>TRBJ2-7|TRBV7-9|NA|many
TGTGCCAGCAGCACGGCCTGGGGGGTACACGAGCAGTACTTC
CASSTAWGVHEQYF
>TRBJ1-4|TRBV30|NA|NA
TGTGCCTGGAGTGTAGTCGCGGTTACCACGGGAAAACTGTTTTTT
CAWSVVAVTTGKLFF
>TRBJ2-3|TRBV12-3/TRBV12-4|NA|many
TGTGCCAGCAGTTACAGGTTGAGCACAGATACGCAGTATTTT
CASSYRLSTDTQYF
>TRBJ2-2|TRBV5-5|NA|many
TGTGCCAGCAGCCCTCACCTCCGGCCGGACACCGGGGAGCTGTTTTTT
CASSPHLRPDTGELFF
>TRBJ1-2|TRBV12-3/TRBV12-4|TRBD1|many
TGTGCCAGCAGTTTACCGGACAGGCCTTTTTATGGCTACACCTTC
CASSLPDRPFYGYTF
>TRBJ2-1|TRBV7-2|NA|many
TGTGCCAGCAGCTTAGGGCAATACAATGAGCAGTTCTTC
CASSLGQYNEQFF
>TRBJ2-5|TRBV6-5|NA|NA
TGTGCCAGCAGCTACGGTGACCGACCCGAAGAGACCCAGGACTTC
CASSYGDRPEETQDF
>TRBJ2-2|TRBV7-8|NA|NA
TGTGCCAGCAGCTTAGGCCCCCTTAAGGGCACGAACACCGGGGAGCTGTTTTTT
CASSLGPLKGTNTGELFF
>TRBJ2-2|TRBV5-1|NA|many
TGCGCCAGCAGCTTCACCGGGTCGAACACCGGGGAGCTGTTTTTT
CASSFTGSNTGELFF
>TRBJ1-1|TRBV5-1|NA|many
TGCGCCAGCAGCTTGGTGGGGGGCGCGGGAACTGAAGCTTTCTTT
CASSLVGGAGTEAFF
>TRBJ2-3|TRBV20-1|TRBD2|many
TGCAGTGCCAGATCTAGCGGGGGGTCGGATACGCAGTATTTT
CSARSSGGSDTQYF
>TRBJ1-2|TRBV10-3|TRBD1|many
TGTGCCATCAGTACCTCGGGGATCTGGACAGGTTACACCTTC
CAISTSGIWTGYTF
>TRBJ1-3|TRBV20-1|NA|many
TGCAGTGCCAAGGGGGGATCCTCGGACGGAAACACCATATATTTT
CSAKGGSSDGNTIYF
>TRBJ2-7|TRBV10-2|NA|many
TGCGCCAGCAGTGGGACACACTCCTACGAGCAGTACTTC
CASSGTHSYEQYF